This T cell receptor (beta chain) was sequenced for a study of regulatory T cells in long-lasting Graves disease (dated by TCRdb to 2020 to 2023). For context, the study as a whole: Newly diagnosed Graves' disease patients had taken antithyroid drugs for less than 3 months. Persistent Graves' disease patients were compared with newly diagnosed Graves' disease patients by peripheral blood TCR sequencing and RNA sequencing. The study was conducted in China and was registered as a clinical trial. A total of around 35 samples underwent TCR sequencing: some 13 from persistent and about 20 from newly diagnosed Graves' disease patients. General study outcomes and caveats: Sequencing and analysis were limited to the TCR beta chain. Compared with newly diagnosed patients, patients with persistent Graves' disease had lower TCR Shannon entropy and fewer highly expanded clones, which suggests clonal expansion. Preferential use of TRBV28, TRBJ1-2 and TRBJ2-5 was observed in persistent disease, whereas TRBV20-1 and TRBJ2-1 were favored in newly diagnosed disease. The authors acknowledged the small sample size as a limitation that may reduce accuracy. More public clonotypes were shared among persistent patients (over 2,500) than among newly diagnosed patients (966). Only peripheral blood was studied, because thyroid tissue, the primary lesion, was inaccessible.

In this sample, this clonotype turned up many times. The clone's antigen remains unknown. Per-base quality was not reported, and no clone a single base away is much larger than it. V trim: 2 bases; J trim: 4 bases; unmatched bases: 5. CDR1 LGHDT and CDR2 YNNKEL were looked up in the germline V gene (reference sequence). Its CDR3 holds 16 amino acids, cysteine through phenylalanine. Kept here is only the CDR3 DNA, which spans 48 bases and is read in frame from base 1. Sample time point, as interpreted from the label and publication: newly diagnosed GD, antithyroid drugs for less than 3 months. RNA was extracted from PBMCs in TRIzol for both TCR sequencing and RNA sequencing. The diagnosis of Graves' disease was made according to American Thyroid Association guidelines. The patients came from an endocrinology department in Xi'an, China. Each patient gave about 9.1 milliliters of peripheral blood, collected in an EDTA anticoagulant tube. Ficoll Paque Plus density gradient separation was used to isolate PBMCs, and no further T cell sorting was performed. RNA quality was checked with an Agilent 2100 Bioanalyzer and agarose gel, and concentration with a NanoDrop 2000.

Library method: multiplex PCR. Sequencing was carried out with an Illumina HiSeq 4000. iRepertoire HTBI primers and Arm-PCR amplification of CDR3 regions were used to construct TCR beta libraries. Before sequencing, the PCR products underwent gel purification. Per the source publication's procedure: Across samples, around 58 TRBV and 15 or so TRBJ segments were identified and used for gene usage analysis of CDR3 amino acid clonotypes. COPE and FqMerger were used to merge filtered high-quality paired reads into contigs. Contigs were aligned with BLAST to IMGT TRBV, TRBD and TRBJ reference genes, and CDR3 was defined per IMGT. Clonotypes above 0.1% frequency were classified as highly expanded clones. Shannon entropy was used to measure repertoire diversity, and the Gini coefficient was used to measure V-J evenness. Clonotypes shared by more than one individual were considered public. TCRdb ran its own pipeline on the public reads, namely fastp trimming at Q25 and MiXCR clone calling, and kept in-frame beta chains. Each entry merges the rows of one CDR3 protein and shows their most common DNA and genes. These V and J calls are TCRdb output, not the study's own analysis. For this sample there are fewer than 450,000 distinct CDR3 sequences; approximately 15% appear just once. The top ten constitute about 7.6% of the sample.

These same records also appear under a second study, on T cells in Graves' hyperthyroidism and ophthalmopathy. As that second study puts it: A patient counted as having stable Graves' hyperthyroidism if no progression to ophthalmopathy occurred over 18 months of follow-up. The hyperthyroidism patients were between 18 and 65 years old and newly diagnosed, with a disease duration of less than 2 months. Any patient with an uncontrolled infection, another autoimmune disease, pregnancy or lactation was excluded. Diagnoses were based on clinical symptoms, serum thyroxine and TRAb, thyroid ultrasound and orbital computed tomography. The first round of RT-PCR for the TCR CDR3 was performed with the HTBI primer set and the Qiagen OneStep RT-PCR kit. Blood samples also contained most of the expanded thyroid clonotypes (frequency above 0.001), which suggests that blood repertoires may reflect thyroid immune responses. A 13 V-J signature model separated ophthalmopathy from stable hyperthyroidism, with approximately 87% sensitivity and about 81% specificity in cross-validation and 80%/75% in testing. During validation, the model predicted progression to ophthalmopathy a median of around six months ahead of onset, with roughly 65% sensitivity and 72.22% specificity. To identify distinguishing TCR V-J signatures, a discovery cohort of about 100 patients was used, comprising 40 to 45 with Graves' ophthalmopathy and 57 with stable Graves' hyperthyroidism. An independent validation cohort of 18 to 20 hyperthyroidism patients and 17 patients who later progressed to ophthalmopathy tested prospective prediction of ophthalmopathy. For training and testing, the 110 or so patients in the discovery cohort were randomly divided in a 7:3 ratio. In addition, the study compared T-cell repertoires in thyroid tissue and in blood from roughly 6 Graves' hyperthyroidism patients. Following sampling, methimazole starting at 30 mg daily was given to hyperthyroidism patients, and high-dose intravenous methylprednisolone was given to ophthalmopathy patients. Libraries were constructed in a second round of multiplex PCR, after which size selection and purification were performed. Sequencing of the libraries was done on an Illumina HiSeq2000 using paired-end 100 bp reads. Raw data were processed with SOAPnuke, discarding reads with adapters, uncalled bases, mean Phred below 15, or no exact constant-primer or identifier match. COPE v1.2.5 was used to merge the high-quality paired reads, and each unique nucleotide sequence was defined as a clonotype. MiTCR v1.1 was used to align clonotypes to the IMGT TRBV, TRBD and TRBJ reference segments. Analysis was restricted to V-J combinations with a frequency above 0.0001, which covered just over 98% of repertoires. A TCS score was defined as the ratio between F50 (clonal expansion) and ExV (chaos), using BLOSUM62-based TCRdist between CDR3 peptides within each V-J. Welch's t-statistics and random forest reduced roughly 540 V-J features to roughly 13, which were used in a naive Bayes classifier (R e1071). Sample size was not statistically predetermined, and investigators were not blinded to group allocation. According to the paper, TCR Vbeta CDR3 sequencing was carried out on over 130 peripheral blood samples, which came from 40 to 45 ophthalmopathy, around 75 hyperthyroidism and approximately 17 progressor patients.

Sequences were derived from peripheral blood mononuclear cells (PBMCs), sampled at new diagnosis, from a patient treated with antithyroid drugs. This receptor was obtained from a middle-aged woman with Graves disease. Donor details come from another sample of the same person, matched by shared clones. This sequence uses TRBV3-1 and TRBJ2-5, with 12 central nucleotides matching TRBD2. Here is the DNA: TGTGCCAGCAGCCAAATACTGGGACTAGCGGGAGAGACCCAGTACTTC. This sequence encodes CASSQILGLAGETQYF.